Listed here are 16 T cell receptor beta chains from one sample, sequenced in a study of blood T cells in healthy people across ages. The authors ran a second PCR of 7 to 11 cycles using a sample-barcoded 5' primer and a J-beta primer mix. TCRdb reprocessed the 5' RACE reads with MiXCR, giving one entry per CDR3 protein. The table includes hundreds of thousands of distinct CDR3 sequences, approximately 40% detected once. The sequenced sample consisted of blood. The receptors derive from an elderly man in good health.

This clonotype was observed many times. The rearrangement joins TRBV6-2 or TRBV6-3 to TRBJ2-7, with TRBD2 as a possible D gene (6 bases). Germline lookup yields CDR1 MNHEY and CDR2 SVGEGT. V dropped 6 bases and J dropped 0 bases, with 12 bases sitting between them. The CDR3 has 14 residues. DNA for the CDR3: TGTGCCAGCAGAGAACCGGGAGACTCCTACGAGCAGTACTTC. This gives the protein CASREPGDSYEQYF.

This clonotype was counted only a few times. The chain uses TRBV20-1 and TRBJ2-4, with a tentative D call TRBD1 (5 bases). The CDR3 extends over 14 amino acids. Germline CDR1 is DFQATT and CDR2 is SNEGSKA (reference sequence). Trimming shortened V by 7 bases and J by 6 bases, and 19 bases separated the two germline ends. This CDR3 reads CSVPTYTQGNIQYF. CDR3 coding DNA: TGCAGTGTCCCGACGTATACTCAGGGAAACATTCAGTACTTC.

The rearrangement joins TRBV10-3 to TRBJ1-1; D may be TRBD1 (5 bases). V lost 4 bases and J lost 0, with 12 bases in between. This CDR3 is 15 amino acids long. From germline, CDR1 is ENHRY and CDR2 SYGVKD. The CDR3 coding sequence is TGTGCCATCAGTGGTGGAGGGGCCGTGAACACTGAAGCTTTCTTT. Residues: CAISGGGAVNTEAFF.

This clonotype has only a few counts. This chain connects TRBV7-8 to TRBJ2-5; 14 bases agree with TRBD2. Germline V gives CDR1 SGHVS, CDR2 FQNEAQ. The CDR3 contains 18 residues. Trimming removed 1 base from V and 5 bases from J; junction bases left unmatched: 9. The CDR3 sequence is CASSLGGLAGAGHETQYF. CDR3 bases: TGTGCCAGCAGCTTAGGGGGACTAGCGGGGGCCGGTCACGAGACCCAGTACTTC.

The CDR3 reads CASSQDWAFTDTQYF. The CDR3 coding sequence is TGCGCCAGCAGCCAAGATTGGGCTTTCACAGATACGCAGTATTTT. The chain couples TRBV4-3 to TRBJ2-3, with unresolved D. The V gene's germline CDR1 is LGHNA and CDR2 YSLEER. V lost 0 bases and J 2 bases, leaving 9 bases between the germline ends. CDR3 length: 15 amino acids.

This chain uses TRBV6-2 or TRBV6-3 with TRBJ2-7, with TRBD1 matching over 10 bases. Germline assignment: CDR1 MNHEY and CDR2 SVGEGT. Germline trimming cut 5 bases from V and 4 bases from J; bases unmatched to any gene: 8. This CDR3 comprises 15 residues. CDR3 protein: CASSDPRQGAYEQYF. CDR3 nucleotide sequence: TGTGCCAGCAGTGACCCGAGACAGGGGGCATACGAGCAGTACTTC.

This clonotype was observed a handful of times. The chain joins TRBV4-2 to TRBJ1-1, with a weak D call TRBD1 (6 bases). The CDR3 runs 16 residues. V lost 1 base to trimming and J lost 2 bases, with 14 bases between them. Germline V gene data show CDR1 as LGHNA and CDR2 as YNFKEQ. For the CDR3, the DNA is TGTGCCAGCAGCCAAGCGTTGTGGGGGGGCAACACTGAAGCTTTCTTT. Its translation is CASSQALWGGNTEAFF.

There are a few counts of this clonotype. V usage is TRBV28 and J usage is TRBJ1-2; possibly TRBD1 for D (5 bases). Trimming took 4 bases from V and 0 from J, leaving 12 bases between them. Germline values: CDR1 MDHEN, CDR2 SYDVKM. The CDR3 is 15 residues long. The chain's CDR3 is CASSSIRQPNYGYTF. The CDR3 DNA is TGTGCCAGCAGTTCGATAAGACAGCCTAACTATGGCTACACCTTC.

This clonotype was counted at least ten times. As DNA, the CDR3 is TGTGCCAGCACTGAGGGGCAAAGCAATGAGCAGTACTTC. This encodes CASTEGQSNEQYF. The chain is built from TRBV12-3 or TRBV12-4 and TRBJ2-5; D possibly matches TRBD1 or TRBD2 (5 bases each). Between the trimmed V and J ends, which lost 7 bases and 11 bases, there was a span of 20 bases. This CDR3 contains 13 residues.

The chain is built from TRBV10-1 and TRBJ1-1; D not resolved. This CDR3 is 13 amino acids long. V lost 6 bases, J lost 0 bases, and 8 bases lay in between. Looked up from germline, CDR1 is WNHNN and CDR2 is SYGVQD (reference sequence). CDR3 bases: TGCGCCAGCAGGGCCACACTGAACACTGAAGCTTTCTTT. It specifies CASRATLNTEAFF.

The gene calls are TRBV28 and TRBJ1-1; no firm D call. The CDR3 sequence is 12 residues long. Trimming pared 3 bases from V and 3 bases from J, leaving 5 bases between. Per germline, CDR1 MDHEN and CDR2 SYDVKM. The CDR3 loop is CASSFQHTEAFF. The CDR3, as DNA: TGTGCCAGCAGTTTCCAGCACACTGAAGCTTTCTTT.

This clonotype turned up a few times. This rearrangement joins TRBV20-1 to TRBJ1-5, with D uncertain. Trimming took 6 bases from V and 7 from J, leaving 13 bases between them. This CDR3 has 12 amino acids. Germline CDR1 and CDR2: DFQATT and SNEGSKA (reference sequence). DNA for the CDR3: TGCAGTGCAGGGTCCGGAAGCCAGCCCCAGCATTTT. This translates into CSAGSGSQPQHF.

CDR3 in DNA: TGTGCCAGCAGTCCCGGACTAGCGGGAGTCGGGGAGCTGTTTTTT. This gives the protein CASSPGLAGVGELFF. The chain has TRBV6-2 or TRBV6-3 and TRBJ2-2, with TRBD2 matching over 13 bases. J gave up 7 bases and V 5 bases, and 4 bases lay outside the gene matches. Per germline, CDR1 MNHEY and CDR2 SVGEGT. The CDR3 is made up of 15 amino acids.

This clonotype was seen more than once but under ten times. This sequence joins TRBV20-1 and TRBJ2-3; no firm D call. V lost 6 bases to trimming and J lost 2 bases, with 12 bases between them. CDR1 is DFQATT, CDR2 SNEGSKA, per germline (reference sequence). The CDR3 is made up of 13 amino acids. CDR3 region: CSAPTPPTDTQYF. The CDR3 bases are TGCAGTGCCCCGACGCCTCCCACAGATACGCAGTATTTT.

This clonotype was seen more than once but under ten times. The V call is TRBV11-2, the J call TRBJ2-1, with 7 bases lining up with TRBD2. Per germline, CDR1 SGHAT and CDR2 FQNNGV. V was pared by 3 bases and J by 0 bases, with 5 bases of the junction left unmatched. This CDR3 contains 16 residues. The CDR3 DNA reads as TGTGCCAGCAGCTTTAGCGGGTGGAGCTCCTACAATGAGCAGTTCTTC. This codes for CASSFSGWSSYNEQFF.

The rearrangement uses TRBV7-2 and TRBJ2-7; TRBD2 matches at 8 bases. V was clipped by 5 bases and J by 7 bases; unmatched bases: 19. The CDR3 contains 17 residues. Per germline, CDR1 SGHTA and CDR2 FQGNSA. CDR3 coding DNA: TGTGCCAGCAGCGATGCCCCGAGGGGAAGCGGGGGTCGTGAGCAGTACTTC. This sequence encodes CASSDAPRGSGGREQYF.